Here is one T cell receptor beta chain with its context. Its antigen remains undetermined. No much larger clonotype is one base removed from it; base qualities were not supplied. The sample is drawn from a study of T-cell reconstitution after alpha-beta-depleted transplantation in children listed by TCRdb under 2016. Regarding the complete study: Using TCR repertoire profiling, the study followed T-cell immune reconstitution in a quantitative way in children after TCRalphabeta/CD19-depleted allogeneic hematopoietic cell transplantation.

The method behind the library was PCR. Instrument on record: Illumina HiSeq 2500. To normalize quantification of the TCRbeta repertoire, the TCR libraries were built with molecular barcoding that relied on unique molecular identifiers. TCRdb trimmed public reads at Q25 via fastp, called clones via MiXCR and kept in-frame beta chains. Each entry merges the rows of one CDR3 protein and shows their most common DNA and genes. The sample table records about a million distinct CDR3 sequences; 25% to 35% of these occur just once. The top ten constitute approximately 30% of the sample. Summary of the overall study and its limitations: Over the following months the frequencies of hyperexpanded clones went down, and after one year T-cell counts and TCRbeta diversity were mostly credited to newly produced T cells. The high TCRbeta diversity at day 60 in some patients was ascribed to recipient T cells and intrathymic progenitors that had survived conditioning. The apparently early alphabetaT-cell count recovery about two months after transplant was reportedly dependent on only several hundred rapidly expanded clones derived from non-depleted graft cells.

The treatment or condition label on this specimen signifies: allogeneic hematopoietic cell transplantation with graft depleted of TCRalphabeta T cells and CD19 B cells. The transplant recipients were children given TCRalphabeta/CD19-depleted allogeneic hematopoietic cell grafts. The clonotype comes from a boy under three years old who had a stem cell transplant for SCID, so the T cells may come from the graft donor. Sample: PBMCs, mostly from graft donor cells, taken 360 days after TCRalphabeta/CD19-depleted stem cell transplant.

The CDR3 reads CASSLGGQGARGYTF. The nucleotides are TGTGCCAGCAGCTTAGGGGGACAGGGGGCGCGCGGCTACACCTTC. The chain was built from TRBV7-9 and TRBJ1-2; 12 of the junction bases match TRBD1. CDR1 and CDR2, looked up from the germline V gene (reference sequence), are SEHNR and FQNEAQ. The CDR3 runs 15 residues from the cysteine to the phenylalanine. This entry keeps only the CDR3 DNA: 45 bases, framed from base 1. V is pruned by 1 base and J by 8 bases, leaving 5 bases of the junction without a gene match.